A selection of T cell receptor beta chains follows, all from one sample in a study of T-cell memory formation after mild COVID-19. TCRdb fed the 5' RACE reads into MiXCR, producing one record per CDR3 protein. In the table there are roughly 140,000 distinct CDR3 sequences, around 14% of which are singletons. The sequencing sample was made of PBMCs or a T cell subset sorted from them (not recorded which). These receptors were obtained from an adult woman who had mild COVID-19 (a few samples of this study predate the infection). Cell type and time point are not known. The CDR3 runs from the conserved cysteine through the conserved F or W. A D gene is named only where the DNA matches it firmly. The size of a clone is reported for some rows only, either as once, few or many, or as a class for expanded clones.

clone_size | j_call | cdr3_length | d_call | v_call | cdr3_nt | cdr3_aa
- | TRBJ1-2 | 13 | - | TRBV27 | TGTGCCAGCAGTTTGAAGGGGAACTATGGCTACACCTTC | CASSLKGNYGYTF
- | TRBJ2-1 | 15 | - | TRBV4-1 | TGCGCCAGCAGCCAAGCCCCGGGACTGAGCAATGAGCAGTTCTTC | CASSQAPGLSNEQFF
many | TRBJ2-1 | 14 | TRBD1 | TRBV20-1 | TGCAGTGCTAGGGAAGGGACAGACTACAATGAGCAGTTCTTC | CSAREGTDYNEQFF
few | TRBJ2-1 | 16 | TRBD2 | TRBV5-1 | TGCGCCAGCAGCTTGCTCTGGGAGGGTACGGTCGGTGAGCAGTTCTTC | CASSLLWEGTVGEQFF
- | TRBJ2-6 | 17 | TRBD1 | TRBV12-3/TRBV12-4 | TGTGCCAGCAGTTTACCAGGGGGCTTGGGTGGGGCCAACGTCCTGACTTTC | CASSLPGGLGGANVLTF
few | TRBJ2-2 | 14 | TRBD1 | TRBV7-9 | TGTGCCAGCAGCTTCGACAGGGACACCGGGGAGCTGTTTTTT | CASSFDRDTGELFF
- | TRBJ2-1 | 15 | TRBD1 | TRBV20-1 | TGCAGTGCTCTCCGGGACAGGGGTTTGTACAATGAGCAGTTCTTC | CSALRDRGLYNEQFF
once | TRBJ1-5 | 15 | - | TRBV6-2/TRBV6-3 | TGTGCCAGCAGTTACCAGGGGCATAGCAATCAGCCCCAGCATTTT | CASSYQGHSNQPQHF
few | TRBJ2-1 | 14 | TRBD2 | TRBV6-2/TRBV6-3 | TGTGCCAGCACCGGGGGGAACCACCCCAATGAGCAGTTCTTC | CASTGGNHPNEQFF
few | TRBJ2-1 | 15 | TRBD1 | TRBV5-1 | TGCGCCAGCAGCTTCTCCTGGGGACAGCCCAATGAGCAGTTCTTC | CASSFSWGQPNEQFF